This TCR beta chain was profiled in a study of blood T cell repertoires in COVID-19. Overall study: The United States, Italy and Spain provided the acute and convalescent COVID-19 samples. Sample material is recorded as cDNA or gDNA derived from T cells, B-cell-depleted T cells, or PBMCs.

The table lists this clone with a count of one. J lost 5 bases, V lost 4 bases, and 5 bases had no gene match. This CDR3 is 13 amino acids long. Per the germline V gene, CDR1 is SGHNT and CDR2 is YYREEE (reference sequence). Original processing notes: The authors estimated nucleated cell counts from reference gene primer amplification. Measured with immunoSEQ multiplex PCR; TCRdb has only the in-frame clones, and not every one. V, J and clone size were drawn from that table, and D and trimming were deduced from the DNA. The sample includes over 20,000 clones, about 89% of them seen just once. Sequencing was done on a sample of peripheral blood. The chain has TRBV5-4 and TRBJ1-2, with 7 positions matching TRBD1. The clonotype comes from an older man with acute or convalescent COVID-19. CDR3 amino acids: CASSAGDSYGYTF. Here the CDR3 DNA reads TGTGCCAGCAGCGCCGGGGACAGTTATGGCTACACCTTC.